This record looks at one TCR beta chain sequence and its context. V lost 1 base to trimming and J lost 5 bases; unmatched junction nucleotides: 9. Per germline, CDR1 MGHRA and CDR2 YSYEKL. This CDR3 comprises 17 residues. Assay: immunoSEQ multiplex PCR; the TCRdb copy retains only in-frame clones and omits some. The sample yields over 50,000 clones, 70% to 85% seen once. This sample is drawn from a study of blood T cell repertoires in COVID-19. The clonotype was recovered from a human donor in a cohort sampled during active COVID-19. Sequencing used peripheral blood. The genes are TRBV4-1 and TRBJ2-1; 9 bases are a match to TRBD1. For the CDR3, the DNA is TGCGCCAGCAGCCAAGTACTTGGGACAGGGACCCACAATGAGCAGTTCTTC. This sequence encodes CASSQVLGTGTHNEQFF.